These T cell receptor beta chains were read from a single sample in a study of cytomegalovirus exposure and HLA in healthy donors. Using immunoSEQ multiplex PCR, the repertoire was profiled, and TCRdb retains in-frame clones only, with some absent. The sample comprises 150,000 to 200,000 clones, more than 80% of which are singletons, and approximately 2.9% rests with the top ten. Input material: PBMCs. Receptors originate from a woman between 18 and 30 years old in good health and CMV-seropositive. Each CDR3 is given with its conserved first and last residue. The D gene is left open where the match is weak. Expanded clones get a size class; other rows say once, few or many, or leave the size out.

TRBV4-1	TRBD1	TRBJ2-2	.	CASSQDRRQGELFF	TGCGCCAGCAGCCAAGATCGAAGACAGGGAGAGCTGTTTTTT
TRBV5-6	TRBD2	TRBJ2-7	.	CASSFGGRASGEQYF	TGTGCCAGCAGCTTCGGCGGGAGGGCCTCCGGCGAGCAGTACTTC
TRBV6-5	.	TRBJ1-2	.	CASSYVDSYYGYTF	TGTGCCAGCAGTTACGTGGACAGTTACTATGGCTACACCTTC
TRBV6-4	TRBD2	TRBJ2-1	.	CASSAQPGLASNEQFF	TGTGCCAGCAGTGCGCAACCGGGACTAGCGTCGAATGAGCAGTTCTTC
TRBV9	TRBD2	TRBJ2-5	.	CASSVEGRGSQETQYF	TGTGCCAGCAGCGTAGAAGGGCGGGGGTCCCAAGAGACCCAGTACTTC
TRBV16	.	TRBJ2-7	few	CASSQKGEYEQYF	TGTGCCAGCAGCCAAAAGGGGGAATACGAGCAGTACTTC
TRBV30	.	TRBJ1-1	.	CAWSLVGLMNTEAFF	TGTGCCTGGAGTCTCGTGGGGCTGATGAACACTGAAGCTTTCTTT
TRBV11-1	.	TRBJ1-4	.	CASSSGGEKLFF	TGTGCCAGCAGCTCCGGCGGCGAAAAACTGTTTTTT
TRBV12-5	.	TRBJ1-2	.	CASGLVSRFLQEAVKVDGYTF	TGTGCTAGTGGTTTGGTATCTCGTTTTCTGCAGGAGGCGGTGAAGGTTGATGGCTACACCTTC
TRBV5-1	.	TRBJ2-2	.	CASSLGGTSNTGELFF	TGCGCCAGCAGCTTGGGCGGCACCTCGAACACCGGGGAGCTGTTTTTT
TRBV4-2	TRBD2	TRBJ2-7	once	CASSPRAGGSYEQYF	TGTGCCAGCAGCCCCCGGGCGGGGGGGTCCTACGAGCAGTACTTC
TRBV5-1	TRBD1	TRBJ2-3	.	CASSSVGTGGNTQYF	TGCGCCAGCAGTTCCGTTGGGACAGGGGGCAATACGCAGTATTTT
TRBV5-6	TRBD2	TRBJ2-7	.	CASSLRTSGLTYEQYF	TGTGCCAGCAGCCTACGGACTAGCGGCCTTACCTACGAGCAGTACTTC
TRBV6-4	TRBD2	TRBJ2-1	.	CASSLIPGLAAGEQFF	TGTGCCAGCAGCCTCATTCCGGGACTAGCAGCAGGTGAGCAGTTCTTC
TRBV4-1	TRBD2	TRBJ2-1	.	CASSQDRLAAEQFF	TGCGCCAGCAGCCAAGATCGGCTAGCGGCGGAGCAGTTCTTC
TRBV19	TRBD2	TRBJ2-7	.	CASSTTSGSQAEQYF	TGTGCCAGTAGTACGACTAGCGGGAGTCAGGCCGAGCAGTACTTC
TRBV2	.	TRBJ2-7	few	CASSQGWGEQYF	TGTGCCAGCAGCCAGGGATGGGGCGAGCAGTACTTC
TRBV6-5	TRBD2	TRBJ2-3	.	CASSFVGGAVDTQYF	TGTGCCAGCAGTTTCGTCGGGGGGGCGGTAGATACGCAGTATTTT
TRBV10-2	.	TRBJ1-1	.	CATAGGGSTEAFF	TGCGCCACGGCTGGGGGGGGTTCTACTGAAGCTTTCTTT
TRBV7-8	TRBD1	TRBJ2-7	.	CASSWGQGQYEQYF	TGTGCCAGCAGCTGGGGACAGGGGCAATACGAGCAGTACTTC
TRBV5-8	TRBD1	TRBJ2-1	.	CASSQDRVNEQFF	TGTGCCAGCAGCCAGGACAGGGTCAATGAGCAGTTCTTC
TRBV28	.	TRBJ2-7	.	CASDAGFVAEQYF	TGTGCCAGCGACGCGGGATTCGTAGCCGAGCAGTACTTC
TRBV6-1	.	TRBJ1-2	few	CASSEAHTGTYGYTF	TGTGCCAGCAGTGAAGCGCATACAGGGACCTATGGCTACACCTTC
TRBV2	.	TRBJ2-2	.	CVSRWRTNTGELFF	TGTGTCTCGCGGTGGAGGACCAACACCGGGGAGCTGTTTTTT
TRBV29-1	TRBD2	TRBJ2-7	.	CSVGSGNIYEQYF	TGCAGCGTTGGTAGCGGGAACATCTACGAGCAGTACTTC
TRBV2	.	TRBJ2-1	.	CASSDGGLYDEQFF	TGTGCCAGCAGTGACGGAGGACTATATGATGAGCAGTTCTTC
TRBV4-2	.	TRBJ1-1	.	CASSQEALAGPTEAFF	TGTGCCAGCAGCCAAGAGGCCCTAGCGGGACCCACTGAAGCTTTCTTT
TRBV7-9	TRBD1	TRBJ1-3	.	CASSSDRSGNTIYF	TGTGCCAGCAGCTCGGACAGGTCTGGAAACACCATATATTTT
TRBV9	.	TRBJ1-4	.	CASSVGQWATNEKLFF	TGTGCCAGCAGCGTTGGACAGTGGGCAACTAATGAAAAACTGTTTTTT
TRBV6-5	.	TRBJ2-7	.	CASSRSDRSHYEQYF	TGTGCCAGCAGCCGATCGGACAGATCACACTACGAGCAGTACTTC
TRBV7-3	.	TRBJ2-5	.	CASSLSRAGETQYF	TGTGCCAGCAGCTTATCTAGGGCGGGAGAGACCCAGTACTTC
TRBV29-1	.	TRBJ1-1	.	CSANNRVELMGGEAFF	TGCAGCGCGAACAACAGGGTCGAGTTAATGGGTGGTGAAGCTTTCTTT
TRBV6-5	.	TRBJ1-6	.	CASSYDSSNSPLHF	TGTGCCAGCAGTTACGACAGTTCAAATTCACCCCTCCACTTT
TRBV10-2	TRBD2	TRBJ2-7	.	CASSQSGGGSYEQYF	TGCGCCAGCAGTCAAAGCGGGGGGGGCTCCTACGAGCAGTACTTC
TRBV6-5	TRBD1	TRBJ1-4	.	CASRNLGQGDEKLFF	TGTGCCAGCAGAAACTTGGGACAGGGTGATGAAAAACTGTTTTTT
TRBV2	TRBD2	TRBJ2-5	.	CASTSGLAGRETQYF	TGTGCCAGCACCTCCGGACTAGCGGGGAGAGAGACCCAGTACTTC
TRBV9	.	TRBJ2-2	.	CATKRSEGGIAGELFF	TGTGCCACCAAGAGATCCGAGGGGGGGATCGCCGGGGAGCTGTTTTTT
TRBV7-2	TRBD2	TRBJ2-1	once	CASSLDTELAGGYNEQFF	TGTGCCAGCAGCTTAGATACCGAACTAGCGGGGGGCTACAATGAGCAGTTCTTC
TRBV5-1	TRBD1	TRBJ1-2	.	CASSPPRTGDGYTF	TGCGCCAGCAGCCCACCCAGGACAGGGGACGGCTACACCTTC
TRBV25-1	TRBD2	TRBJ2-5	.	CASSGGLAGRGTQYF	TGTGCCAGCAGTGGGGGACTAGCGGGTAGAGGAACCCAGTACTTC
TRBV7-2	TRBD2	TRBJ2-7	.	CASRGTSGSYEQYF	TGTGCCAGCAGGGGGACTAGCGGCTCCTACGAGCAGTACTTC
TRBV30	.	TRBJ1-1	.	CAWSRSRTEAFF	TGTGCCTGGAGCAGATCTCGAACTGAAGCTTTCTTT
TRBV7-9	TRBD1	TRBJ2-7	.	CASSLTGGDGEQYF	TGTGCCAGCAGCTTGACAGGGGGGGACGGCGAGCAGTACTTC
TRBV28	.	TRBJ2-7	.	CASQGIYEQYF	TGTGCCAGCCAGGGTATCTACGAGCAGTACTTC
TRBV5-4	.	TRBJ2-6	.	CAYRAGANSGANVLTF	TGTGCCTACCGTGCGGGGGCAAACTCTGGGGCCAACGTCCTGACTTTC
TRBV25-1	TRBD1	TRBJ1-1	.	CASRTTGAGEAFF	TGTGCCAGCAGGACTACAGGGGCAGGTGAAGCTTTCTTT
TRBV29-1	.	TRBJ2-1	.	CSVEGQGLSNEQFF	TGCAGCGTTGAAGGTCAGGGTCTGAGCAATGAGCAGTTCTTC
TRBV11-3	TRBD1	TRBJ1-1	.	CASSPRTGGENTEAFF	TGTGCCAGCAGCCCCAGGACAGGTGGCGAGAACACTGAAGCTTTCTTT
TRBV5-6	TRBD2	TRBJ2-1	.	CASSLAGGYPWDEQFF	TGTGCCAGCAGCTTAGCGGGGGGATACCCCTGGGATGAGCAGTTCTTC
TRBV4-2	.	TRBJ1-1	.	CASSHYNTEAFF	TGTGCCAGCAGTCACTATAACACTGAAGCTTTCTTT
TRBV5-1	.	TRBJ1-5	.	CASSKEGSNQPQHF	TGCGCCAGCAGCAAAGAGGGTAGCAATCAGCCCCAGCATTTT
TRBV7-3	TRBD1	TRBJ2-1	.	CASSLTGQASRYNEQFF	TGTGCCAGCAGCTTAACGGGACAGGCTTCAAGGTACAATGAGCAGTTCTTC
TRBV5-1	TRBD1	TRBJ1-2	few	CASRYTDRVGTYGYTF	TGCGCCAGCAGATACACCGACAGGGTGGGGACATATGGCTACACCTTC
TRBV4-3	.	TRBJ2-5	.	CASSQVTEETQYF	TGCGCCAGCAGCCAAGTAACTGAAGAGACCCAGTACTTC